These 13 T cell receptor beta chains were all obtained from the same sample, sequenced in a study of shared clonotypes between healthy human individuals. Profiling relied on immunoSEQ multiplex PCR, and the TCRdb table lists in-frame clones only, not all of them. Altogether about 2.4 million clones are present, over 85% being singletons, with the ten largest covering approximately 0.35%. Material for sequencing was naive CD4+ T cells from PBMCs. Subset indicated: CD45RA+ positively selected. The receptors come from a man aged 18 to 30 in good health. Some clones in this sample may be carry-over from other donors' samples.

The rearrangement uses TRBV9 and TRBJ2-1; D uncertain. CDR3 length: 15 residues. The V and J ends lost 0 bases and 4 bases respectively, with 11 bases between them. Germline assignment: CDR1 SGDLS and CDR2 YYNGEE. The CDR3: CASSVGWARYNEQFF. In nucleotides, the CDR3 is TGTGCCAGCAGCGTAGGGTGGGCCCGGTACAATGAGCAGTTCTTC. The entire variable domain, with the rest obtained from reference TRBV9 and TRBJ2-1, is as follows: DSGVTQTPKHLITATGQRVTLRCSPRSGDLSVYWYQQSLDQGLQFLIQYYNGEERAKGNILERFSAQQFPDLHSELNLSSLELGDSALYFCASSVGWARYNEQFFGPGTRLTVL.

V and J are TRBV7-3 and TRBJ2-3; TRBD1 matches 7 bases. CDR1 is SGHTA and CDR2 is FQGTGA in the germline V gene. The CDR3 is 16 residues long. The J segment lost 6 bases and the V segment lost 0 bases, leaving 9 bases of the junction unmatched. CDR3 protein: CASSLTGAGGMDTQYF. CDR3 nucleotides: TGTGCCAGCAGCTTAACGGGGGCAGGGGGAATGGATACGCAGTATTTT.

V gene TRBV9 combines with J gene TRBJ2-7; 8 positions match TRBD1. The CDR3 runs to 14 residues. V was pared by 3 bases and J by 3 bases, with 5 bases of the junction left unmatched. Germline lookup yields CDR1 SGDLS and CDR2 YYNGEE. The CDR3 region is CASSAGTGVYEQYF. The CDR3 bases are TGTGCCAGCAGCGCCGGGACAGGCGTCTACGAGCAGTACTTC. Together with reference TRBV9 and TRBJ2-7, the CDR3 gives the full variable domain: DSGVTQTPKHLITATGQRVTLRCSPRSGDLSVYWYQQSLDQGLQFLIQYYNGEERAKGNILERFSAQQFPDLHSELNLSSLELGDSALYFCASSAGTGVYEQYFGPGTRLTVT.

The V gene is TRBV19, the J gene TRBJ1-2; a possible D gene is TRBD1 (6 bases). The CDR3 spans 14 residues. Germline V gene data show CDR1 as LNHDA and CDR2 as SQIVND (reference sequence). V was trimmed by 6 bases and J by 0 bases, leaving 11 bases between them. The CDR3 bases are TGTGCCAGTAGGACAAGGACAGCTAACTATGGCTACACCTTC. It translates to CASRTRTANYGYTF. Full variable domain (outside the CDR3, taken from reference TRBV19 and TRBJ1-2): DGGITQSPKYLFRKEGQNVTLSCEQNLNHDAMYWYRQDPGQGLRLIYYSQIVNDFQKGDIAEGYSVSREKKESFPLTVTSAQKNPTAFYLCASRTRTANYGYTFGSGTRLTVV.

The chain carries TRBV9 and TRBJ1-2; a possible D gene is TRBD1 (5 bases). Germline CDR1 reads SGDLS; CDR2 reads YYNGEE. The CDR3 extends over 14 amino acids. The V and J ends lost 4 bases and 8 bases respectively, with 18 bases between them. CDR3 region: CASSPTRGSWGYTF. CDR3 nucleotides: TGTGCCAGCAGCCCCACCCGGGGGTCGTGGGGCTACACCTTC.

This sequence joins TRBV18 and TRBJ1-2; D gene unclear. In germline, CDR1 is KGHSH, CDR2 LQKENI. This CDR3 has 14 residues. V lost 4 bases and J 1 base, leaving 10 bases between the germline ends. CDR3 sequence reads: CASSQGQNNYGYTF. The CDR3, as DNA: TGTGCCAGCTCACAGGGCCAGAATAACTATGGCTACACCTTC.

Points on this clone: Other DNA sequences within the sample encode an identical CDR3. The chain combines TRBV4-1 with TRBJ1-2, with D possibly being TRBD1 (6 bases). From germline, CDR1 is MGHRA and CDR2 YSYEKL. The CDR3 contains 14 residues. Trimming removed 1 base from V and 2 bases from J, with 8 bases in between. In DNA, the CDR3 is TGCGCCAGCAGCCAAGGTACAGGGAACTATGGCTACACCTTC. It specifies CASSQGTGNYGYTF.

The CDR3 spells CASSPGGTGASYEQYF. The CDR3 nucleotides are TGCGCCAGCAGTCCAGGCGGGACAGGCGCCTCCTACGAGCAGTACTTC. The gene calls are TRBV5-1 and TRBJ2-7; 8 nucleotides line up with TRBD1. Germline CDR1 is SGHRS and CDR2 is YFSETQ. The junction had 10 bases not matched to a gene; V was cut back by 5 bases and J by 0 bases. The CDR3 is 16 amino acids.

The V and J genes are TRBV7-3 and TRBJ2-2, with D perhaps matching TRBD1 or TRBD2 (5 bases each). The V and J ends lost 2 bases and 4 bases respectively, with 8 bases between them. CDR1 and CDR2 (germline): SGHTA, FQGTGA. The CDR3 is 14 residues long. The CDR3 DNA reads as TGTGCCAGCAGCTTAGGGGGTTCCACCGGGGAGCTGTTTTTT. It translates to CASSLGGSTGELFF.

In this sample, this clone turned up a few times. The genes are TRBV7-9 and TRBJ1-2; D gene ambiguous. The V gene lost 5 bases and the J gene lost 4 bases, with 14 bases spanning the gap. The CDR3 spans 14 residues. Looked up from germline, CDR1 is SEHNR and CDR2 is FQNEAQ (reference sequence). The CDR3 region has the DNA TGTGCCAGCAGCCAGAGCGGGAGAAGCTATGGCTACACCTTC. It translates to CASSQSGRSYGYTF.

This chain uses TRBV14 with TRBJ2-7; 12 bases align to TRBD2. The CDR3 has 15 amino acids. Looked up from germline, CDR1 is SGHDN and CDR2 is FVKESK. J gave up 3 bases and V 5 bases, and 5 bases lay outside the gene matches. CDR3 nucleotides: TGTGCCAGCAGCTTTCTAGCGGGAGGGTACTACGAGCAGTACTTC. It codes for CASSFLAGGYYEQYF.

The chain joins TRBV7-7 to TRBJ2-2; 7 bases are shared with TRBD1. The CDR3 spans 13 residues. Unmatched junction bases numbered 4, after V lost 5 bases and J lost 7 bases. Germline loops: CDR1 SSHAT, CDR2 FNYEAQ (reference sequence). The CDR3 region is CASSVDRVGELFF. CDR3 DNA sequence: TGTGCCAGCAGCGTCGACAGGGTCGGGGAGCTGTTTTTT. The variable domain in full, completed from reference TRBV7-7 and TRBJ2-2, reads GAGVSQSPRYKVTKRGQDVTLRCDPISSHATLYWYQQALGQGPEFLTYFNYEAQPDKSGLPSDRFSAERPEGSISTLTIQRTEQRDSAMYRCASSVDRVGELFFGEGSRLTVL.

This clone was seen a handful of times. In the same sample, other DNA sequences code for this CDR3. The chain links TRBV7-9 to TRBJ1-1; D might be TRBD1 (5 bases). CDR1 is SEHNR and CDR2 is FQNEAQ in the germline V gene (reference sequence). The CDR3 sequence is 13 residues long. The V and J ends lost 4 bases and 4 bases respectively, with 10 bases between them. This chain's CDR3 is CASSSSGGTEAFF. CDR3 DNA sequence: TGTGCCAGCAGCTCCTCCGGGGGCACTGAAGCTTTCTTT.